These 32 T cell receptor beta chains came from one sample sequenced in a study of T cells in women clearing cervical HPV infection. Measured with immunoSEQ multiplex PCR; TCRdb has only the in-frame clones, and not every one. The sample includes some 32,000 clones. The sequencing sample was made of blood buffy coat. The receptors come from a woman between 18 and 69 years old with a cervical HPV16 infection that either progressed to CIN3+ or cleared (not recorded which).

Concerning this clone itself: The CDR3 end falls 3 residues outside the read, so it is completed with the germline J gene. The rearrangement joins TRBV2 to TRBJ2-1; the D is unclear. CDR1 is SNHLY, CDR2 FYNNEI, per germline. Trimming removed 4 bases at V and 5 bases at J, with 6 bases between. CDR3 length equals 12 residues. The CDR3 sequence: CASSGRDNEQFF. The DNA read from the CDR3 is TGTGCCAGCAGTGGAAGGGACAATGAG.

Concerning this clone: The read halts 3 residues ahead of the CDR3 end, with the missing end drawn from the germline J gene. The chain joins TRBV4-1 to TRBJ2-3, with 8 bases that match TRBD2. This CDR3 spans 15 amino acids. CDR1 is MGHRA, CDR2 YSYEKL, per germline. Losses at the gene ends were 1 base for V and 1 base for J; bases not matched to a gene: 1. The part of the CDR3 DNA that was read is TGCGCCAGCAGCCAAGCGGGGGGGCGCACAGATACG. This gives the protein CASSQAGGRTDT. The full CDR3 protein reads CASSQAGGRTDTQYF.

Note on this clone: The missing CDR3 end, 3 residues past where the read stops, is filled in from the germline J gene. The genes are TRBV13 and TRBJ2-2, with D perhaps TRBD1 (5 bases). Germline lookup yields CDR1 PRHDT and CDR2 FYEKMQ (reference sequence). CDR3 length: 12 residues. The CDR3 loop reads CASSRQYSPLFF. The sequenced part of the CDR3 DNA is TGTGCCAGCAGCCGACAGTATTCACCG.

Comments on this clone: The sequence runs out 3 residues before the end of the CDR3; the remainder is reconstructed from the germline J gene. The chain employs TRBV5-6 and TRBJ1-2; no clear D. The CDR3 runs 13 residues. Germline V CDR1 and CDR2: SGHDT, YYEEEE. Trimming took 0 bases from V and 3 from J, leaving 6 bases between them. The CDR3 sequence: CASSLGRDYGYTF. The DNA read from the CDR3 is TGTGCCAGCAGCTTGGGACGGGACTATGGC.

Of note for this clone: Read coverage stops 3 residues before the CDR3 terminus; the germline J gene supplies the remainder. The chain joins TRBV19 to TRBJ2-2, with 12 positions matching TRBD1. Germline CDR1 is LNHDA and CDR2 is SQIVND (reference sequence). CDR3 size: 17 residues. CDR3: CASNPGQGAAGANVLFF. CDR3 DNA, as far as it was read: TGTGCCAGTAACCCGGGACAGGGGGCGGCTGGGGCCAACGTG.

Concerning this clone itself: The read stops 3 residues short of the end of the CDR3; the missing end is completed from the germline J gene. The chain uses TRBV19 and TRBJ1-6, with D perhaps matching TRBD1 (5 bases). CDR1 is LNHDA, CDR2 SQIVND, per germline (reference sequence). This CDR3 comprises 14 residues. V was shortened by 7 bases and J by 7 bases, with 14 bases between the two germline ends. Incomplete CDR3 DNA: TGTGCCAGTACTCTCGGACACAGGAATTCACCC. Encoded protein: CASTLGHRNSP. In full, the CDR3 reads CASTLGHRNSPLHF.

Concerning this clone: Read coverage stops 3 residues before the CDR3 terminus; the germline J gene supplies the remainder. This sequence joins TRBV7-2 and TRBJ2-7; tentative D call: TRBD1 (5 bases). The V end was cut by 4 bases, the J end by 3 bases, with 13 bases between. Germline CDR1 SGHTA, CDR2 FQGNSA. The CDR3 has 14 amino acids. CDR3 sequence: CASSSYAQDYEQYF. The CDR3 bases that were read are TGTGCCAGCAGCTCTTACGCACAGGACTACGAG.

CDR3 sequence: CSASKQGVGQPQHF. The covered CDR3 bases are TGCAGTGCTAGTAAGCAGGGGGTAGGTCAGCCC. This rearrangement joins TRBV20-1 to TRBJ1-5, with TRBD1 matching 7 bases. The DNA ends 3 residues before the CDR3 does, and the rest of the CDR3 is filled in from the germline J gene. Germline CDR1 and CDR2: DFQATT and SNEGSKA (reference sequence). The CDR3 contains 14 residues. J was trimmed by 6 bases and V by 3 bases; bases with no gene match: 8.

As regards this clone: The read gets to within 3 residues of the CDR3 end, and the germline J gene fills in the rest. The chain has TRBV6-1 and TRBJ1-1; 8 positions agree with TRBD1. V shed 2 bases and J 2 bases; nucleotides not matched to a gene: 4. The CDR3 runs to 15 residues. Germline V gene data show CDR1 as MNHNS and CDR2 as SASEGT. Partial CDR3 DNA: TGTGCCAGCAGTGAAACGGACAGGGTTAACACTGAA. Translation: CASSETDRVNTE. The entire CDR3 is CASSETDRVNTEAFF.

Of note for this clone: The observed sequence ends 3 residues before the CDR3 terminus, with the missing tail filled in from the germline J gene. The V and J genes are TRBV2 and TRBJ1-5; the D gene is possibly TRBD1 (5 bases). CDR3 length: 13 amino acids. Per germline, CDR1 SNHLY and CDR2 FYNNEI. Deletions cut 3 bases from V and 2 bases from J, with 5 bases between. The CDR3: CASSDRGNQPQHF. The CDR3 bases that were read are TGTGCCAGCAGTGACAGGGGCAATCAGCCC.

The CDR3 is CSARSYLTDTQYF. CDR3 DNA, as far as it was read: TGCAGTGCTAGAAGCTACCTCACAGATACG. The chain has TRBV20-1 and TRBJ2-3; D unresolved. Read coverage stops 3 residues before the CDR3 terminus; the germline J gene supplies the remainder. V was cut by 2 bases and J by 2 bases, with 8 bases left in between. The CDR3 runs 13 residues. Germline V gives CDR1 DFQATT, CDR2 SNEGSKA (reference sequence).

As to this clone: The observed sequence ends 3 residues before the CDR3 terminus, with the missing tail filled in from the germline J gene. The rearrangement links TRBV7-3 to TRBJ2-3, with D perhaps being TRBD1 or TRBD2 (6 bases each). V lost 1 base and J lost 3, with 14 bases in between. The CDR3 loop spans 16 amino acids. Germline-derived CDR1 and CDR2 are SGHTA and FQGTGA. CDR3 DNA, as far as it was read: TGTGCCAGCAGCTTAATTGTTGGAGGGGGAACAGATACG. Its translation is CASSLIVGGGTDT. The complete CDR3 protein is CASSLIVGGGTDTQYF.

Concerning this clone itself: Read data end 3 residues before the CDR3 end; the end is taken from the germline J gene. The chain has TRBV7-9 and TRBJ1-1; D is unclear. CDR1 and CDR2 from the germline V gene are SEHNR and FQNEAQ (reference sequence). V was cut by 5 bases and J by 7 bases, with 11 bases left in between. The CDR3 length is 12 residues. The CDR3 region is CASSNISGEAFF. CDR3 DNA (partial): TGTGCCAGCAGCAACATATCGGGTGAA.

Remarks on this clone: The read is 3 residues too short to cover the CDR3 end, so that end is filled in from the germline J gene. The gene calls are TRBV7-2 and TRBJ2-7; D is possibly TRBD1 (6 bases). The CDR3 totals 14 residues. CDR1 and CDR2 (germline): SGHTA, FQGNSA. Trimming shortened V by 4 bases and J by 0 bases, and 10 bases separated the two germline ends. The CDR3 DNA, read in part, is TGTGCCAGCAGCTCGTGGACAGTCTCCTACGAG. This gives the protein CASSSWTVSYE. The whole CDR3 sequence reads CASSSWTVSYEQYF.

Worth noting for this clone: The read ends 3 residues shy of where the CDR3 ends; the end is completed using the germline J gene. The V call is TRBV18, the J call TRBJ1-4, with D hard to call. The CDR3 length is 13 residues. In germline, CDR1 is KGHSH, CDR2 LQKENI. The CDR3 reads CASSTDPNSPLFF. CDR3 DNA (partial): TGTGCCAGCTCAACAGACCCAAATTCACCA. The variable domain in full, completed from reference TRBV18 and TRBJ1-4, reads NAGVMQNPRHLVRRRGQEARLRCSPMKGHSHVYWYRQLPEEGLKFMVYLQKENIIDESGMPKERFSAEFPKEGPSILRIQQVVRGDSAAYFCASSTDPNSPLFFGSGTQLSVL.

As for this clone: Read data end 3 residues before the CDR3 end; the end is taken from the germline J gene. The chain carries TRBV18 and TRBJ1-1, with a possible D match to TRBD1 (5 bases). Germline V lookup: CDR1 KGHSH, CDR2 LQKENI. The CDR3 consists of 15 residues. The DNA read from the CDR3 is TGTGCCAGCTCCTACGACATCGAGGGGCCGCGGGGA. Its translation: CASSYDIEGPRG. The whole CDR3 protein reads CASSYDIEGPRGAFF.

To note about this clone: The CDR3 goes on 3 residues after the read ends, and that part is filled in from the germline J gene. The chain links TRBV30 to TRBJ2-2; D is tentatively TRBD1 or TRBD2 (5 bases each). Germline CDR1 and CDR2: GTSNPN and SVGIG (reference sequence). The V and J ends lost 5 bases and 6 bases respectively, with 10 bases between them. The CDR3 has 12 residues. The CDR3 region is CAWPQGAGELFF. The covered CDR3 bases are TGTGCCTGGCCCCAGGGAGCCGGGGAG.

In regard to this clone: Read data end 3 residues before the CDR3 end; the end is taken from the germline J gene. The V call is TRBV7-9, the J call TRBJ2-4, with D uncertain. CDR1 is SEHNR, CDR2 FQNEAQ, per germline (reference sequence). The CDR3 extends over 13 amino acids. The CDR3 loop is CASSSWAVYGQYF. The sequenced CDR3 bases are TGTGCCAGCAGCTCATGGGCAGTCTATGGT.

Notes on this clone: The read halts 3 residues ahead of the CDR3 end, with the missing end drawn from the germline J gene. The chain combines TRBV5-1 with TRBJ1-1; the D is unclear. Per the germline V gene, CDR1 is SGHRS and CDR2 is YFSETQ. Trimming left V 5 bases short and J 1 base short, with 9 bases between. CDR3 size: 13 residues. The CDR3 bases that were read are TGCGCCAGCAGTTTTCTATGGAACACTGAA. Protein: CASSFLWNTE. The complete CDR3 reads CASSFLWNTEAFF.

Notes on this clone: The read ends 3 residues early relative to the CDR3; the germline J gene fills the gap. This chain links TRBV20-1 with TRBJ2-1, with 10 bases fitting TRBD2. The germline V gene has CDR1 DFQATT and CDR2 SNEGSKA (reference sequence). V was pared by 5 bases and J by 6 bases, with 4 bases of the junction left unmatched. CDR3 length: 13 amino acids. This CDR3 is CSAPRTSGNEQFF. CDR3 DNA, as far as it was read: TGCAGTGCTCCCCGGACTAGCGGCAATGAG.

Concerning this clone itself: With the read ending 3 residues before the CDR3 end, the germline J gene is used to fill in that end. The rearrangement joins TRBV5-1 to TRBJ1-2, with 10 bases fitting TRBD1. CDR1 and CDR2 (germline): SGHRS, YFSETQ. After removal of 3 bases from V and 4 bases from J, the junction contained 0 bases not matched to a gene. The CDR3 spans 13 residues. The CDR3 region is CASSWTGGYGYTF. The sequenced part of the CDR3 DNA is TGCGCCAGCAGCTGGACAGGGGGCTATGGC.

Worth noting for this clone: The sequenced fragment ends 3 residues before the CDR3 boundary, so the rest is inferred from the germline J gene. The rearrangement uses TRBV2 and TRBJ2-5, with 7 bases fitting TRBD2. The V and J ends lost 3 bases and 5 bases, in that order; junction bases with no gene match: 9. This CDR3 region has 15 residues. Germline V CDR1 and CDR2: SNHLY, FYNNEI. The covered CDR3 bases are TGTGCCAGCAGTGAGCGACGGGGGGATTGGGAGACC. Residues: CASSERRGDWET. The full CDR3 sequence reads CASSERRGDWETQYF.

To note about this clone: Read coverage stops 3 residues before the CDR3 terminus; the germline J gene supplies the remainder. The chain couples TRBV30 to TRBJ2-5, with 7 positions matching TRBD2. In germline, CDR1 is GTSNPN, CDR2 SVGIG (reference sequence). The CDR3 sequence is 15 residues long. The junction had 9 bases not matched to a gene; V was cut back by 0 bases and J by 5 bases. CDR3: CAWSVGAGVFETQYF. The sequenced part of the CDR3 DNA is TGTGCCTGGAGTGTAGGGGCGGGGGTCTTTGAGACC.

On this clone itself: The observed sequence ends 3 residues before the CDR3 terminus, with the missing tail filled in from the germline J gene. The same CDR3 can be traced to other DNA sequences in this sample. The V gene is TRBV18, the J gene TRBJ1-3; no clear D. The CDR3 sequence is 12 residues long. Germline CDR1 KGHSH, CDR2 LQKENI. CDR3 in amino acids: CASSPVNRAIYF. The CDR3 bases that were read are TGTGCCAGCTCACCCGTCAATCGCGCA.

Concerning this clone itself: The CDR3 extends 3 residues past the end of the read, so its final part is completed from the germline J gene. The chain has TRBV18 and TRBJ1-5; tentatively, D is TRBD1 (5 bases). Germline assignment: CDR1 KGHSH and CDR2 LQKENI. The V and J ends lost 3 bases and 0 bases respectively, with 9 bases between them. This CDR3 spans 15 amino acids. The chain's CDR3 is CASSPGGTSNQPQHF. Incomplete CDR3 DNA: TGTGCCAGCTCACCGGGGGGGACTAGCAATCAGCCC.

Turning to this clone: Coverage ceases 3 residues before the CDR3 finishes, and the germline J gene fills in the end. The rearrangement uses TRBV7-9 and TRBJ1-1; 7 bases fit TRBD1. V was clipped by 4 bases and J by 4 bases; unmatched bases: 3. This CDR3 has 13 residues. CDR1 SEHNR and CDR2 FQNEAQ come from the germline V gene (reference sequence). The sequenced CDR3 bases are TGTGCCAGCAGCTCCCAGGGGGGCACTGAA. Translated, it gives CASSSQGGTE. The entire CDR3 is CASSSQGGTEAFF.

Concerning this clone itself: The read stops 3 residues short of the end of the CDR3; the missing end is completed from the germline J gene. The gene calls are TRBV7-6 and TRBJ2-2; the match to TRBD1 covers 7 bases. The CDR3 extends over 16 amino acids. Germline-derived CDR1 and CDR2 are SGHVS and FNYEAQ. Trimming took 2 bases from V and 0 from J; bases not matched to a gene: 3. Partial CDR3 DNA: TGTGCCAGCAGCTTACGGGACAGCACGAACACCGGGGAG. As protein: CASSLRDSTNTGE. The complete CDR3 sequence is CASSLRDSTNTGELFF.

The DNA read from the CDR3 is TGTGCCAGCAGGGGACTAGCCTACGAG. It translates to CASRGLAYE. The full-length CDR3 reads as CASRGLAYEQYF. V is TRBV2 and J is TRBJ2-7; 8 nucleotides align to TRBD2. The read halts 3 residues ahead of the CDR3 end, with the missing end drawn from the germline J gene. The germline gives CDR1 SNHLY, CDR2 FYNNEI. CDR3 length: 12 amino acids. V shed 6 bases, J shed 2 bases, and the junction held 0 bases outside the gene matches.

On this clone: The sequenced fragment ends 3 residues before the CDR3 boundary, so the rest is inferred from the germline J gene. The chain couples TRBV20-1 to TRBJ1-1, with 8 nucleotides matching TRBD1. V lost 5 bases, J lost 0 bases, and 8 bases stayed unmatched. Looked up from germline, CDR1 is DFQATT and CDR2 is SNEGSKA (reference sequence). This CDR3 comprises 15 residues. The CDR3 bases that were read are TGCAGTGCTGATCCGGGACAGGCGTTGAACACTGAA. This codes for CSADPGQALNTE. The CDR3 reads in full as CSADPGQALNTEAFF.

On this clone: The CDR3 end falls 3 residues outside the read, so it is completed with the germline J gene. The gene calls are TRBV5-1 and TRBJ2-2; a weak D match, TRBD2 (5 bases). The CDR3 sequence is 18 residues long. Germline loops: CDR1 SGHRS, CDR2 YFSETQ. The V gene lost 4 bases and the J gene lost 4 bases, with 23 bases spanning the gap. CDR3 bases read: TGCGCCAGCAGCCGGCGGGCCGATACCTCAATGTCCACCGGGGAG. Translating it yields CASSRRADTSMSTGE. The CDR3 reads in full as CASSRRADTSMSTGELFF.

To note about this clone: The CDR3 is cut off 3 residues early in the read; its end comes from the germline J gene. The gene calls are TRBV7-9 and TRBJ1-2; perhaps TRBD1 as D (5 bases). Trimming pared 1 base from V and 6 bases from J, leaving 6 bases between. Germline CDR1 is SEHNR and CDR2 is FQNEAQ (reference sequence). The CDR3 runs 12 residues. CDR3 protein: CASSLVGDGYTF. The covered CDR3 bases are TGTGCCAGCAGCTTAGTAGGGGATGGC.

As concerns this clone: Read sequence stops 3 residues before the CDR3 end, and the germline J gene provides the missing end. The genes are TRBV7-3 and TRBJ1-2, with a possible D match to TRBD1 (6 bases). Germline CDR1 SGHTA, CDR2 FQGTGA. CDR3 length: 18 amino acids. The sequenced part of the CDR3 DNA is TGTGCCAGCAGCTTAATAGCGGGGGGCCTCGGAAATACAGATACC. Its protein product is CASSLIAGGLGNTDT. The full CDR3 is CASSLIAGGLGNTDTYTF.